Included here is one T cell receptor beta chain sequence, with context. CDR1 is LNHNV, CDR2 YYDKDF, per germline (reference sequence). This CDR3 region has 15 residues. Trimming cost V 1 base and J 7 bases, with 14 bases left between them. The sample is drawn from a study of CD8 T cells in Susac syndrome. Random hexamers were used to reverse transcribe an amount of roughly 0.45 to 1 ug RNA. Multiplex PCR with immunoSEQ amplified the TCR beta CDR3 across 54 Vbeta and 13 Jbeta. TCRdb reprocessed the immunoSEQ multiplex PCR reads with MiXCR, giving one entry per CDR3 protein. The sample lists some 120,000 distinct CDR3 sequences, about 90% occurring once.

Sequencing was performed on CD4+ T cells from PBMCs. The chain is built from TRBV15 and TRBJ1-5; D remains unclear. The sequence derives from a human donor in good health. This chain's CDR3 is CATSRVGPQAQPQHF. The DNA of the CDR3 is TGTGCCACCAGCAGAGTAGGACCGCAAGCACAGCCCCAGCATTTT.